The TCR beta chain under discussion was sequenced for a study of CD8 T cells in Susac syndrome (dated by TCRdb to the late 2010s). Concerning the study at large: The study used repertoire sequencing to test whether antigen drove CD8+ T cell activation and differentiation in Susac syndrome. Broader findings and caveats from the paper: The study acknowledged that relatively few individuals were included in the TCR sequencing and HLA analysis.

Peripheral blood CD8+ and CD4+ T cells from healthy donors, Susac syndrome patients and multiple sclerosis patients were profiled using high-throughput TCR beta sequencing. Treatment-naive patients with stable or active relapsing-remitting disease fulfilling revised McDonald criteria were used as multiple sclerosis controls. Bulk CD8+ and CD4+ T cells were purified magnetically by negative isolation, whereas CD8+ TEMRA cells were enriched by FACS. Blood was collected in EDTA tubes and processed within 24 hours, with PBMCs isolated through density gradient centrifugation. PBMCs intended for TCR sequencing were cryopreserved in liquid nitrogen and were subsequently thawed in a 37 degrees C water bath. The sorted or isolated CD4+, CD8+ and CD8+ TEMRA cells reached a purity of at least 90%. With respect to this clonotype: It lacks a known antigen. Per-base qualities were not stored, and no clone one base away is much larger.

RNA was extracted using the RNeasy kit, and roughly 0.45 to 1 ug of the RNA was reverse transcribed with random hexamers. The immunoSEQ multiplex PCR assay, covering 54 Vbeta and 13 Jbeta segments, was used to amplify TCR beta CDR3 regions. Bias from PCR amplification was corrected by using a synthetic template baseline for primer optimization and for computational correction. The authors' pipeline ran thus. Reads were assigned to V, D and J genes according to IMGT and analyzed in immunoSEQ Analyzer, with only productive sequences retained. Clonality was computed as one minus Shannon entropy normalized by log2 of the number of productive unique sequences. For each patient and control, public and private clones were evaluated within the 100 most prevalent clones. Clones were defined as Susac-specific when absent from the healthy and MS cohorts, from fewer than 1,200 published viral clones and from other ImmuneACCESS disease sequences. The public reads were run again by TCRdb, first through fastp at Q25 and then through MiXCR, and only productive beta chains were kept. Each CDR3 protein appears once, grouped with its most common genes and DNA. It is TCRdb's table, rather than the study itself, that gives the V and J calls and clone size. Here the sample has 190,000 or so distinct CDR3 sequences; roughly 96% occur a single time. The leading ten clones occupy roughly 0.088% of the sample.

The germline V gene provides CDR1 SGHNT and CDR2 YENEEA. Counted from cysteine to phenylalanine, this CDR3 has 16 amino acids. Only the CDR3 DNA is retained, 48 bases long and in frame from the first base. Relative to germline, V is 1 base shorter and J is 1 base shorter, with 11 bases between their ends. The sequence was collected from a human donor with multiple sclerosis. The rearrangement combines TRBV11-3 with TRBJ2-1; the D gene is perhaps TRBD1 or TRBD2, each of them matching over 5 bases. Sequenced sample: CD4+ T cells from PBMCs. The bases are TGTGCCAGCAGCTTAGCAGGGACCTCATCCTACAATGAGCAGTTCTTC. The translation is CASSLAGTSSYNEQFF. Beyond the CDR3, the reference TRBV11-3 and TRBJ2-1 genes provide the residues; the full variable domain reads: EAGVVQSPRYKIIEKKQPVAFWCNPISGHNTLYWYLQNLGQGPELLIRYENEEAVDDSQLPKDRFSAERLKGVDSTLKIQPAELGDSAVYLCASSLAGTSSYNEQFFGPGTRLTVL.